The rows below give T cell receptor beta chains drawn from one sample of a study of cytomegalovirus exposure and HLA in healthy donors. Generated by immunoSEQ multiplex PCR, the TCRdb table keeps only in-frame clones and is missing some. The sample includes under 110,000 clones, roughly four fifths of them seen just once. The source material was PBMCs. The receptors here all came from a man aged 50 or older in good health and CMV-seronegative. Each CDR3 is given with its conserved first and last residue. The D gene is left open where the match is weak. Clone size is stated in some rows and not others, as once, few, many or a class when expanded.

d_gene: .
abundance: .
v_gene: TRBV18
len: 13
j_gene: TRBJ1-5
CDR3aa: CASSSQENQPQHF
CDR3nt: TGTGCCAGCTCGTCCCAAGAGAACCAGCCCCAGCATTTT

d_gene: .
abundance: .
v_gene: TRBV30
len: 15
j_gene: TRBJ2-3
CDR3aa: CAWSLRGASRTTQYF
CDR3nt: TGTGCCTGGAGTCTCCGGGGGGCCTCGCGGACCACGCAGTATTTT

d_gene: .
abundance: .
v_gene: TRBV19
len: 14
j_gene: TRBJ1-2
CDR3aa: CASSMGRVAYGYTF
CDR3nt: TGTGCCAGTAGTATGGGTCGGGTTGCCTATGGCTACACCTTC

d_gene: TRBD1
abundance: .
v_gene: TRBV9
len: 17
j_gene: TRBJ2-2
CDR3aa: CASSVSSGQANTGELFF
CDR3nt: TGTGCCAGCAGCGTAAGTTCGGGACAGGCGAACACCGGGGAGCTGTTTTTT

d_gene: .
abundance: .
v_gene: TRBV7-2
len: 15
j_gene: TRBJ2-5
CDR3aa: CASSFLRGPEETQYF
CDR3nt: TGTGCCAGCAGCTTCCTAAGGGGCCCTGAAGAGACCCAGTACTTC

d_gene: .
abundance: .
v_gene: TRBV5-8
len: 13
j_gene: TRBJ1-2
CDR3aa: CASSIRANYGYTF
CDR3nt: TGTGCCAGCAGCATCAGGGCCAACTATGGCTACACCTTC

d_gene: TRBD1
abundance: .
v_gene: TRBV19
len: 14
j_gene: TRBJ2-3
CDR3aa: CASSIKQGTDTQYF
CDR3nt: TGTGCCAGTAGTATAAAACAGGGGACAGATACGCAGTATTTT

d_gene: .
abundance: .
v_gene: TRBV5-4
len: 12
j_gene: TRBJ1-5
CDR3aa: CASSLLDQPQHF
CDR3nt: TGTGCCAGCAGCTTGTTAGATCAGCCCCAGCATTTT

d_gene: TRBD2
abundance: .
v_gene: TRBV5-1
len: 16
j_gene: TRBJ2-3
CDR3aa: CASSLGSSGGGDTQYF
CDR3nt: TGCGCCAGCAGCCTGGGATCTAGCGGGGGGGGAGATACGCAGTATTTT

d_gene: .
abundance: .
v_gene: TRBV4-1
len: 16
j_gene: TRBJ2-2
CDR3aa: CASSPREGANTGELFF
CDR3nt: TGCGCCAGCAGCCCCCGAGAGGGGGCGAACACCGGGGAGCTGTTTTTT

d_gene: .
abundance: .
v_gene: TRBV5-4
len: 14
j_gene: TRBJ2-3
CDR3aa: CASSLTGNTDTQYF
CDR3nt: TGTGCCAGCAGCTTGACAGGGAACACAGATACGCAGTATTTT

d_gene: .
abundance: few
v_gene: TRBV18
len: 16
j_gene: TRBJ2-2
CDR3aa: CASSLLQETNTGELFF
CDR3nt: TGTGCCAGCTCACTACTCCAAGAGACGAACACCGGGGAGCTGTTTTTT

d_gene: TRBD2
abundance: .
v_gene: TRBV4-3
len: 16
j_gene: TRBJ2-3
CDR3aa: CASSQGTSGSTDTQYF
CDR3nt: TGCGCCAGCAGCCAGGGGACTAGCGGTAGCACAGATACGCAGTATTTT

d_gene: .
abundance: .
v_gene: TRBV11-2
len: 14
j_gene: TRBJ2-3
CDR3aa: CASSLAIPTDTQYF
CDR3nt: TGTGCCAGCAGCTTAGCTATCCCCACAGATACGCAGTATTTT

d_gene: TRBD1
abundance: .
v_gene: TRBV5-1
len: 14
j_gene: TRBJ2-5
CDR3aa: CASSLRGGQETQYF
CDR3nt: TGCGCCAGCAGCTTAAGAGGGGGCCAGGAGACCCAGTACTTC

d_gene: .
abundance: .
v_gene: TRBV15
len: 17
j_gene: TRBJ1-5
CDR3aa: CATTYWTPRIGNQPQHF
CDR3nt: TGTGCCACCACTTATTGGACACCCCGAATAGGCAATCAGCCCCAGCATTTT

d_gene: .
abundance: .
v_gene: TRBV5-4
len: 14
j_gene: TRBJ1-1
CDR3aa: CASSSWAANTEAFF
CDR3nt: TGTGCCAGCAGCTCTTGGGCAGCGAACACTGAAGCTTTCTTT

d_gene: TRBD1
abundance: once
v_gene: TRBV19
len: 14
j_gene: TRBJ1-6
CDR3aa: CASSTRQGDSPLHF
CDR3nt: TGTGCCAGTAGTACCCGACAGGGTGATTCACCCCTCCACTTT

d_gene: TRBD1
abundance: .
v_gene: TRBV30
len: 16
j_gene: TRBJ1-5
CDR3aa: CAWSGGRGFGNQPQHF
CDR3nt: TGTGCCTGGAGTGGGGGCAGGGGGTTCGGCAATCAGCCCCAGCATTTT

d_gene: .
abundance: .
v_gene: TRBV21-1
len: 21
j_gene: TRBJ2-7
CDR3aa: CASSSSSGTGVSKPTYTEQYF
CDR3nt: TGTGCCAGCAGCAGTAGTTCCGGGACAGGGGTATCGAAACCCACCTACACCGAGCAGTACTTC

d_gene: TRBD1
abundance: .
v_gene: TRBV5-4
len: 14
j_gene: TRBJ1-6
CDR3aa: CASSLLTGQSPLHF
CDR3nt: TGTGCCAGCAGCTTGTTGACAGGGCAATCACCCCTCCACTTT

d_gene: .
abundance: once
v_gene: TRBV7-8
len: 13
j_gene: TRBJ1-2
CDR3aa: CASSFSGSGGYTF
CDR3nt: TGTGCCAGCAGCTTTAGTGGGAGTGGAGGCTACACCTTC

d_gene: TRBD1
abundance: .
v_gene: TRBV5-6
len: 15
j_gene: TRBJ2-3
CDR3aa: CASSWWTGRTDTQYF
CDR3nt: TGTGCCAGCAGCTGGTGGACAGGGCGCACAGATACGCAGTATTTT

d_gene: .
abundance: few
v_gene: TRBV6-5
len: 13
j_gene: TRBJ1-1
CDR3aa: CASSYTRGTEAFF
CDR3nt: TGTGCCAGCAGTTACACCCGAGGGACTGAAGCTTTCTTT

d_gene: .
abundance: .
v_gene: TRBV5-1
len: 16
j_gene: TRBJ2-2
CDR3aa: CASSLVGIGSTGELFF
CDR3nt: TGCGCCAGCAGCTTGGTGGGAATAGGGAGCACCGGGGAGCTGTTTTTT

d_gene: .
abundance: few
v_gene: TRBV19
len: 16
j_gene: TRBJ1-2
CDR3aa: CASSIDQRTGLYGYTF
CDR3nt: TGTGCCAGTAGTATAGATCAGCGTACAGGGCTCTATGGCTACACCTTC

d_gene: TRBD1
abundance: .
v_gene: TRBV19
len: 13
j_gene: TRBJ2-3
CDR3aa: CATGGTGGDTQYF
CDR3nt: TGTGCCACGGGGGGGACAGGGGGGGATACGCAGTATTTT

d_gene: .
abundance: .
v_gene: TRBV6-5
len: 14
j_gene: TRBJ2-5
CDR3aa: CASSYSYREQTQYF
CDR3nt: TGTGCCAGCAGTTACTCTTACAGGGAACAGACCCAGTACTTC

d_gene: TRBD1
abundance: .
v_gene: TRBV2
len: 15
j_gene: TRBJ1-4
CDR3aa: CASSGRQGAREKLFF
CDR3nt: TGTGCCAGCAGTGGAAGACAGGGGGCACGGGAAAAACTGTTTTTT

d_gene: TRBD1
abundance: .
v_gene: TRBV18
len: 13
j_gene: TRBJ1-5
CDR3aa: CASAGTGDQPQHF
CDR3nt: TGTGCCAGCGCCGGGACAGGGGATCAGCCCCAGCATTTT

d_gene: TRBD1
abundance: once
v_gene: TRBV27
len: 15
j_gene: TRBJ1-3
CDR3aa: CASSPRGLSGNTIYF
CDR3nt: TGTGCCAGCAGTCCCAGGGGGCTCTCTGGAAACACCATATATTTT

d_gene: .
abundance: .
v_gene: TRBV11-2
len: 13
j_gene: TRBJ2-5
CDR3aa: CASSLGRQETQYF
CDR3nt: TGTGCCAGCAGCTTAGGTCGGCAAGAGACCCAGTACTTC

d_gene: TRBD2
abundance: .
v_gene: TRBV19
len: 16
j_gene: TRBJ2-1
CDR3aa: CASSPRPQRGYNEQFF
CDR3nt: TGTGCCAGTAGTCCGCGGCCCCAGCGGGGCTACAATGAGCAGTTCTTC

d_gene: TRBD1
abundance: .
v_gene: TRBV19
len: 15
j_gene: TRBJ1-6
CDR3aa: CASSIKGANNSPLHF
CDR3nt: TGTGCCAGTAGTATTAAGGGGGCCAATAATTCACCCCTCCACTTT

d_gene: TRBD1
abundance: .
v_gene: TRBV6-1
len: 17
j_gene: TRBJ2-3
CDR3aa: CASSASSGTVTTDTQYF
CDR3nt: TGTGCCAGCAGTGCATCGTCCGGGACAGTAACAACAGATACGCAGTATTTT

d_gene: .
abundance: .
v_gene: TRBV19
len: 13
j_gene: TRBJ2-3
CDR3aa: CASSRSSPDTQYF
CDR3nt: TGTGCCAGTAGTAGGTCTAGCCCAGATACGCAGTATTTT

d_gene: .
abundance: .
v_gene: TRBV7-9
len: 14
j_gene: TRBJ1-1
CDR3aa: CASRLDTGYTEAFF
CDR3nt: TGTGCCAGCAGACTAGACACAGGGTACACTGAAGCTTTCTTT

d_gene: .
abundance: .
v_gene: TRBV7-6
len: 13
j_gene: TRBJ2-5
CDR3aa: CASRGALQETQYF
CDR3nt: TGTGCCAGCCGGGGGGCCCTCCAAGAGACCCAGTACTTC

d_gene: .
abundance: .
v_gene: TRBV6-1
len: 13
j_gene: TRBJ1-5
CDR3aa: CASSETTDQPQHF
CDR3nt: TGTGCCAGCAGTGAAACGACTGATCAGCCCCAGCATTTT

d_gene: TRBD1
abundance: .
v_gene: TRBV28
len: 16
j_gene: TRBJ2-3
CDR3aa: CASSLGQGSNTDTQYF
CDR3nt: TGTGCCAGCAGTTTGGGACAGGGGAGTAACACAGATACGCAGTATTTT

d_gene: TRBD1
abundance: once
v_gene: TRBV12-5
len: 13
j_gene: TRBJ1-5
CDR3aa: CASGRDSNQPQHF
CDR3nt: TGTGCTAGTGGTCGGGACAGTAATCAGCCCCAGCATTTT

d_gene: .
abundance: .
v_gene: TRBV27
len: 16
j_gene: TRBJ2-7
CDR3aa: CASSWDSLTASYEQYF
CDR3nt: TGTGCCAGCAGTTGGGACTCTCTCACGGCCTCCTACGAGCAGTACTTC

d_gene: .
abundance: .
v_gene: TRBV18
len: 15
j_gene: TRBJ2-7
CDR3aa: CASSGQGPFPRVQYF
CDR3nt: TGTGCCAGCTCCGGACAAGGCCCCTTTCCTAGGGTGCAGTACTTC

d_gene: .
abundance: .
v_gene: TRBV15
len: 20
j_gene: TRBJ1-5
CDR3aa: CATSRDPVRAGMYSNQPQHF
CDR3nt: TGTGCCACCAGCAGAGATCCGGTCAGGGCGGGGATGTATAGCAATCAGCCCCAGCATTTT